Given below is one T cell receptor (beta chain) in context. Its antigen is currently unknown. This record comes from a study of cytomegalovirus exposure and HLA in healthy donors. Study information: In a later analysis, it was reported that the 110 or so validation repertoires had been produced on the same platform as the 500 to 750 repertoires belonging to the first cohort. Study-level points and caveats: Within the 90 to 150 validation repertoires, first-cohort TCR clusters tended to co-occur, according to a later analysis. Rarity characterized most TCR sequences, yet some public TCRs appeared in many donors. A few of the chains that were CMV-associated were confirmed in vitro to be specific for CMV antigens.

The J segment lost 4 bases and the V segment lost 3 bases, leaving 4 bases of the junction unmatched. Germline V CDR1 and CDR2: ENHRY, SYGVKD. This CDR3 has 15 amino acids. Generated by immunoSEQ multiplex PCR, the TCRdb table keeps only in-frame clones and is missing some. The data contain 65,000 or so clones, under 95% of them singletons. V usage is TRBV10-3 and J usage is TRBJ2-5; 11 nucleotides line up with TRBD2. This sequence originates from a woman in her late teens or twenties in good health and CMV-seronegative. The sample consisted of PBMCs. The CDR3 DNA reads TGTGCCATCAGTGACCTAGCGGGGGGAGGAGAGACCCAGTACTTC. Protein sequence: CAISDLAGGGETQYF.